Shown below are 20 T cell receptor beta chains from a single sample sequenced in a study of T cell responses to AZD1222 COVID-19 vaccine. Using immunoSEQ multiplex PCR, the repertoire was profiled, and TCRdb retains in-frame clones only, with some absent. The sample contains about 150,000 clones, under 95% of which appear only once. Sequences were derived from peripheral blood, sampled on day 0 of AZD1222 vaccination. The origin of the receptors is an adult in good health.

J is TRBJ1-1 and V is TRBV27; TRBD1 aligns across 7 bases. There are 14 residues in the CDR3. With 7 bases clipped from V and 5 bases from J, the junction kept 10 bases outside the gene matches. CDR1 and CDR2 (germline): MNHEY, SMNVEV (reference sequence). The CDR3 region is CASTPGQRRTEAFF. CDR3 nucleotides: TGTGCCAGCACACCGGGACAGAGGAGGACTGAAGCTTTCTTT.

The CDR3 sequence: CASSQVIGKMPNTEAFF. The CDR3 DNA sequence: TGTGCCAGCAGCCAAGTCATCGGCAAAATGCCGAACACTGAAGCTTTCTTT. The rearrangement uses TRBV3-1 (or the pseudogene TRBV3-2) and TRBJ1-1; D unclear. V was shortened by 1 base and J by 1 base, with 16 bases between the two germline ends. The CDR3 has 17 amino acids. Looked up from germline, CDR1 is LGHDT and CDR2 is YNNKEL (reference sequence).

CDR3 loop: CASSPQVGGGTEAFF. In DNA, the CDR3 is TGTGCCAGCAGTCCTCAGGTGGGGGGAGGCACTGAAGCTTTCTTT. This chain links TRBV28 with TRBJ1-1; D perhaps matches TRBD1 (5 bases). The V end was cut by 5 bases, the J end by 4 bases, with 17 bases between. The CDR3 consists of 15 residues. Germline-derived CDR1 and CDR2 are MDHEN and SYDVKM. Complete variable domain (other parts from reference TRBV28 and TRBJ1-1): DVKVTQSSRYLVKRTGEKVFLECVQDMDHENMFWYRQDPGLGLRLIYFSYDVKMKEKGDIPEGYSVSREKKERFSLILESASTNQTSMYLCASSPQVGGGTEAFFGQGTRLTVV.

J is TRBJ2-1 and V is TRBV15, with 8 bases aligning to TRBD2. V dropped 3 bases and J dropped 7; count of bases not matched to a gene: 8. The germline V gene has CDR1 LNHNV and CDR2 YYDKDF (reference sequence). The CDR3 loop spans 15 amino acids. CDR3 nucleotides: TGTGCCACCAGCAGGACCCGGACTAGCCGGAATGAGCAGTTCTTC. It specifies CATSRTRTSRNEQFF.

The gene calls are TRBV2 and TRBJ2-7, with 7 nucleotides matching TRBD1. With V trimmed by 9 bases and J by 0 bases, 2 bases remained unmatched. The CDR3 has 12 amino acids. Germline lookup yields CDR1 SNHLY and CDR2 FYNNEI. The CDR3 sequence is CARQGSSYEQYF. The CDR3 DNA reads as TGTGCCAGACAGGGGAGCTCCTACGAGCAGTACTTC.

This clone was seen a single time. The rearrangement uses TRBV12-5 and TRBJ2-7; D ambiguous. This CDR3 has 11 residues. The germline CDR1 and CDR2 sequences are LGHNT and FRNRAP. Trimming stripped 3 bases from V and 4 bases from J, with 4 bases between. The CDR3 DNA reads TGTGCTAGTGGTTTCGCGTACGAGCAGTACTTC. Translation gives CASGFAYEQYF.

The gene calls are TRBV19 and TRBJ1-2; tentatively, D is TRBD1 (5 bases). V was clipped by 1 base and J by 6 bases, with 15 bases between them. Germline assignment: CDR1 LNHDA and CDR2 SQIVND (reference sequence). CDR3 length: 15 residues. CDR3 coding DNA: TGTGCCAGTAGTATAGCTCAAAAGCGGGGCAATGGCTACACCTTC. Protein sequence: CASSIAQKRGNGYTF.

The chain combines TRBV25-1 with TRBJ2-7; no definite D call. Trimming left V 4 bases short and J 5 bases short, with 6 bases between. This CDR3 is 11 amino acids long. Germline CDR1 MGHDK, CDR2 SYGVNS. CDR3 in amino acids: CASSVTDEQYF. In DNA, the CDR3 is TGTGCCAGCAGTGTAACAGACGAGCAGTACTTC.

The V call is TRBV20-1, the J call TRBJ1-4; D remains ambiguous. The germline V gene encodes CDR1 DFQATT and CDR2 SNEGSKA (reference sequence). The length of the CDR3 is 12 residues. Trimming took 3 bases from V and 15 from J, leaving 17 bases between them. DNA of the CDR3: TGCAGTGCTAGTGGATCCGGGCCCGCGGTGTTTTTT. Translation gives CSASGSGPAVFF.

The J gene is TRBJ1-4, the V gene TRBV6-5; D unresolved. The CDR3 spans 12 residues. The ends were cut back, 6 bases at V and 8 bases at J, with 10 bases in the middle. Germline CDR1 and CDR2: MNHEY and SVGAGI. The CDR3 loop is CASRSGFEKLFF. DNA of the CDR3: TGTGCCAGCAGGTCCGGTTTCGAAAAACTGTTTTTT.

J is TRBJ1-4 and V is TRBV30; D gene unclear. V lost 3 bases to trimming and J lost 7 bases, with 15 bases between them. Germline-derived CDR1 and CDR2 are GTSNPN and SVGIG (reference sequence). CDR3 length: 14 amino acids. CDR3 loop: CAWRRGGKGEKLFF. The CDR3 DNA is TGTGCCTGGAGGCGGGGAGGTAAAGGTGAAAAACTGTTTTTT.

V and J are TRBV4-1 and TRBJ2-7; no definite D call. The CDR3 has 16 amino acids. V was trimmed by 1 base and J by 0 bases, leaving 13 bases between them. Germline CDR1 reads MGHRA; CDR2 reads YSYEKL. This CDR3 is CASSQVYSASSYEQYF. CDR3 sequence (DNA): TGCGCCAGCAGCCAAGTATACAGCGCTTCCTCCTACGAGCAGTACTTC.

The V and J genes are TRBV9 and TRBJ2-7; D not resolved. Trimming took 0 bases from V and 0 from J, leaving 7 bases between them. Per germline, CDR1 SGDLS and CDR2 YYNGEE. This CDR3 has 14 residues. The CDR3 spells CASSVGPSSYEQYF. CDR3 DNA sequence: TGTGCCAGCAGCGTAGGGCCGAGCTCCTACGAGCAGTACTTC.

The chain uses TRBV27 and TRBJ2-3; 8 positions match TRBD2. Unmatched junction bases numbered 12, after V lost 6 bases and J lost 1 base. There are 17 residues in the CDR3. Germline CDR1 and CDR2: MNHEY and SMNVEV (reference sequence). The CDR3 DNA is TGTGCCAGCAGCCGGGCCGGGGGGGCGGCGGGCACAGATACGCAGTATTTT. This translates into CASSRAGGAAGTDTQYF.

The chain combines TRBV5-1 with TRBJ1-4, with 7 bases aligning to TRBD1. CDR1 and CDR2 (germline): SGHRS, YFSETQ. The CDR3 totals 15 residues. After removal of 2 bases from V and 6 bases from J, the junction contained 7 bases not matched to a gene. CDR3 region: CASSFTGQPDEKLFF. CDR3 sequence (DNA): TGCGCCAGCAGCTTCACGGGACAGCCAGATGAAAAACTGTTTTTT.

The chain combines TRBV5-1 with TRBJ2-1, with D possibly matching TRBD2 (6 bases). Germline assignment: CDR1 SGHRS and CDR2 YFSETQ. The CDR3 is made up of 14 amino acids. Trimming pared 5 bases from V and 4 bases from J, leaving 13 bases between. The CDR3 sequence: CASRWGVSYNEQFF. The CDR3 DNA sequence: TGCGCCAGCAGGTGGGGGGTTTCTTACAATGAGCAGTTCTTC.

The V call is TRBV7-6, the J call TRBJ1-1, with TRBD1 identical over 10 bases. Germline assignment: CDR1 SGHVS and CDR2 FNYEAQ. The CDR3 totals 15 residues. V was pared by 5 bases and J by 5 bases, with 8 bases of the junction left unmatched. Written as DNA, the CDR3 is TGTGCCAGCAGCCCTCGGACAGGGGGTAATACTGAAGCTTTCTTT. It codes for CASSPRTGGNTEAFF.

A few counts support this clone. The genes are TRBV5-1 and TRBJ2-7; no clear D gene. V was trimmed by 0 bases and J by 3 bases, leaving 7 bases between them. The CDR3 consists of 13 residues. Germline V gene data show CDR1 as SGHRS and CDR2 as YFSETQ. Here the CDR3 reads CASSLGADYEQYF. CDR3 nucleotide sequence: TGCGCCAGCAGCTTGGGTGCTGACTACGAGCAGTACTTC.

This clone showed up just a few times. The same CDR3 can be traced to other DNA sequences in this sample. The chain couples TRBV27 to TRBJ1-5, with 7 positions matching TRBD1. This CDR3 spans 15 amino acids. The V gene end was trimmed by 6 bases and the J gene end by 0 bases; junction bases not matched to a gene: 5. Germline loops: CDR1 MNHEY, CDR2 SMNVEV (reference sequence). CDR3 sequence reads: CASRPGQISNQPQHF. In nucleotides, the CDR3 is TGTGCCAGCAGGCCGGGACAGATTAGCAATCAGCCCCAGCATTTT.

This chain uses TRBV9 with TRBJ1-1, with 7 bases that match TRBD1. This CDR3 is built from 13 residues. Germline CDR1 is SGDLS and CDR2 is YYNGEE. Trimming took 1 base from V and 7 from J; bases not matched to a gene: 4. The CDR3 loop reads CASSVRGPDEAFF. The CDR3 DNA reads as TGTGCCAGCAGCGTAAGGGGGCCGGATGAAGCTTTCTTT.